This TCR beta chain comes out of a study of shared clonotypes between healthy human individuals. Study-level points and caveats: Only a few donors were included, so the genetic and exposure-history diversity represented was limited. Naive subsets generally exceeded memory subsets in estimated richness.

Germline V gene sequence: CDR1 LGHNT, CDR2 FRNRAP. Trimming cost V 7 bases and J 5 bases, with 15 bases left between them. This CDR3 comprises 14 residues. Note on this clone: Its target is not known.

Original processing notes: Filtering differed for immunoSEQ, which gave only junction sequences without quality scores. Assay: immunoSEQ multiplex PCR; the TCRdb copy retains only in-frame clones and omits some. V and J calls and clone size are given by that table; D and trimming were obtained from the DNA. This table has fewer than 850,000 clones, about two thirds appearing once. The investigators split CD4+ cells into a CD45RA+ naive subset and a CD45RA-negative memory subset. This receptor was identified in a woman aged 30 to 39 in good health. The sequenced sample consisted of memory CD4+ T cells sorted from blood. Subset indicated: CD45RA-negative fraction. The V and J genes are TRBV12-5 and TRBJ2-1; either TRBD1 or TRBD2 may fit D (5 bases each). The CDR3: CASAFRVSDNEQFF. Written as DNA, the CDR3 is TGTGCTAGTGCGTTCAGGGTTAGCGACAATGAGCAGTTCTTC. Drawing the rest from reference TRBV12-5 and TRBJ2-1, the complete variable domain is DARVTQTPRHKVTEMGQEVTMRCQPILGHNTVFWYRQTMMQGLELLAYFRNRAPLDDSGMPKDRFSAEMPDATLATLKIQPSEPRDSAVYFCASAFRVSDNEQFFGPGTRLTVL.